What follows describes a single T cell receptor (beta chain). The CDR3 sequence is 14 residues long. Trimming stripped 6 bases from V and 4 bases from J, with 13 bases between. Germline V gene data show CDR1 as MNHEY and CDR2 as SMNVEV (reference sequence). Some clones are missing from TCRdb's copy, which holds only in-frame ones; the method was immunoSEQ multiplex PCR. The sample has over 100,000 clones, 90% to 95% seen once. The data belong to a study of T cell changes during pregnancy in multiple sclerosis. This specimen consisted of peripheral blood, obtained in the third trimester of pregnancy. The rearrangement links TRBV27 to TRBJ1-5; TRBD1 might be the D (6 bases). The origin of this receptor is a female donor with multiple sclerosis, enrolled in a pregnancy study. The CDR3 DNA sequence: TGTGCCAGCAGAGGGACACAAAAAAATCAGCCCCAGCATTTT. Its translation is CASRGTQKNQPQHF.